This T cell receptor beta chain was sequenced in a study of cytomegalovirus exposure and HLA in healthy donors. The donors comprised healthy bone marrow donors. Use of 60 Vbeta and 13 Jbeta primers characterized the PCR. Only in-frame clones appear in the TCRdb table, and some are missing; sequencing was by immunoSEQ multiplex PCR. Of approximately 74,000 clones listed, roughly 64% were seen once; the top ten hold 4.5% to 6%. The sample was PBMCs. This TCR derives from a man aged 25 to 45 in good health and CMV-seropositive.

CDR3 sequence reads: CASSQERGYEQYF. The CDR3 DNA sequence: TGCGCCAGCAGCCAAGAGCGAGGGTACGAGCAGTACTTC. This chain joins TRBV4-3 and TRBJ2-7; maybe TRBD2 (5 bases). Trimming pared 0 bases from V and 4 bases from J, leaving 7 bases between. The length of the CDR3 is 13 residues. Germline V gives CDR1 LGHNA, CDR2 YSLEER.